The present entry profiles one TCR beta chain with its context. Its antigen remains unidentified. No base qualities exist here, and no much larger clone lies one base off it. Whole blood was collected in K2EDTA tubes by collaborating institutions according to the institutions' own protocols. Collaborator samples were shipped for TCRbeta analysis as frozen whole blood, isolated PBMCs, or DNA extracted from either sample type. The germline V gene sets CDR1 to LGHNA and CDR2 to YSLEER. Inclusive of the bounding cysteine and phenylalanine, the CDR3 is 15 residues long. The entry retains the CDR3 DNA only, 45 bases that are in frame from base 1. The trim is 0 bases for V and 6 bases for J, with a gap of 12 bases between the germline ends. TCRbeta CDR3 regions were amplified from genomic DNA by means of the immunoSEQ Assay, a bias-controlled multiplex PCR. In the paper's pipeline: Within the assay, amplification of reference gene primers was used to estimate how many nucleated cells each sample contained. Sequence reads were collapsed and filtered to measure the absolute abundance of every unique TCRbeta CDR3 rearrangement. For each sample, productive Simpson clonality was calculated as the square root of Simpson's diversity index over productive rearrangements. The immuneACCESS repertoire file appears here via TCRdb, limited to in-frame rearrangements. These files lack a portion of the clones; in checked studies, under half of the deficit traces to unresolved V genes, and the cause of the others is not known. V, J and clone size reflect that table, while D and trimming were determined from the DNA. Counted in this sample were about 87,000 clones; roughly 75% of them appeared once. The ten largest clonotypes hold 4% to 5% of the sample.

The sample belongs to a study of blood T cell repertoires in COVID-19 (dated by TCRdb to the early 2020s). For the wider study: Collaborator samples came from the United States, Italy and Spain and covered acute and convalescent phases of COVID-19. Samples were obtained from the ongoing ImmuneRACE study (first 160 participants) and from roughly 1,300 subjects provided by 6 global collaborators. The prospective study material was composed of cDNA or gDNA derived from T cells, B-cell-depleted T cells, or PBMCs. A de-identified subject ID, COVID-19 status, age in years and sex were almost always included in the sample metadata. Where HLA class I and class II types were available, the types were taken from metadata supplied by the sample provider, not from assay-based typing. A freely available public database, intended as a resource for researchers studying the immune response to SARS-CoV-2, is where the repertoires were released. The dataset comprised deeply sampled blood TCRbeta repertoires from subjects exposed to, actively infected with, or recovered from COVID-19. Study-wide conclusions, independent of this receptor: The amount of clinical and demographic metadata varied by source and participant and was provided uncurated.

The sequenced sample consisted of peripheral blood. This TCR was recovered from a woman aged 45 to 65 with acute or convalescent COVID-19. The V and J genes are TRBV4-3 and TRBJ1-5, with no confidently assigned D gene. The DNA reads as follows: TGCGCCAGCAGCCAAGATTGGAGGGTTGGTCAGCCCCAGCATTTT. The resulting protein is CASSQDWRVGQPQHF.